The 10 T cell receptor beta chains presented below share a single source sample, sequenced in a study of beta chain features in type 1 diabetes. The isolated RNA, all of it, was reverse transcribed, so expressed TCRB transcripts were what got sequenced. Sequencing used immunoSEQ multiplex PCR; TCRdb keeps in-frame clones, though not all of them. Of 250,000 or so clones in the sample, about 25% were seen once. The specimen was central memory CD4+ T cells from blood. The receptors originated from a man between 25 and 39 years old in good health.

The chain joins TRBV18 to TRBJ1-5, with D possibly matching TRBD1 (6 bases). Trimming cost V 4 bases and J 1 base, with 14 bases left between them. The CDR3 totals 16 residues. In germline, CDR1 is KGHSH, CDR2 LQKENI. The CDR3 is CASSLNQGKSNQPQHF. The CDR3 DNA reads TGTGCCAGCTCACTAAATCAGGGGAAGAGCAATCAGCCCCAGCATTTT.

The V call is TRBV29-1, the J call TRBJ1-3; unclear D gene. CDR1 is SQVTM and CDR2 is ANQGSEA in the germline V gene. Deletions cut 2 bases from V and 4 bases from J, with 15 bases between. This CDR3 spans 15 amino acids. CDR3 in amino acids: CSVEFVGGRGNTIYF. In nucleotides, the CDR3 is TGCAGCGTTGAATTCGTCGGAGGTCGGGGAAACACCATATATTTT.

This clone came up a few times. This chain uses TRBV11-2 with TRBJ2-1, with 10 bases identical to TRBD1. The CDR3 extends over 16 amino acids. J lost 5 bases, V lost 1 base, and 5 bases had no gene match. The germline V gene has CDR1 SGHAT and CDR2 FQNNGV. The CDR3 nucleotides read TGTGCCAGCAGCTTAGTTGGGACAGGGGTCCACAATGAGCAGTTCTTC. As protein: CASSLVGTGVHNEQFF.

The chain employs TRBV30 and TRBJ2-1; TRBD2 aligns across 7 bases. This CDR3 is 15 amino acids long. J gave up 4 bases and V 1 base, and 7 bases lay outside the gene matches. CDR1 GTSNPN and CDR2 SVGIG come from the germline V gene (reference sequence). The CDR3 is CAWSAGLAEYNEQFF. The CDR3 DNA sequence: TGTGCCTGGAGTGCAGGCCTAGCGGAGTACAATGAGCAGTTCTTC.

This clone was detected only a few times. The rearrangement links TRBV27 to TRBJ2-7, with 7 positions matching TRBD2. The V gene end was trimmed by 7 bases and the J gene end by 0 bases; junction bases not matched to a gene: 6. This CDR3 spans 14 amino acids. The germline V gene encodes CDR1 MNHEY and CDR2 SMNVEV (reference sequence). The CDR3 region is CASKVGTTSYEQYF. The CDR3, as DNA: TGTGCCAGCAAAGTGGGGACTACCTCCTACGAGCAGTACTTC.

Comments on this clone: With a much larger clone just one base away, this may be a read error. V usage is TRBV5-1 and J usage is TRBJ2-1; TRBD2 aligns across 9 bases. The trim removed 3 bases at V and 7 bases at J, leaving 2 bases unmatched. Germline V gives CDR1 SGHRS, CDR2 YFSETQ. This CDR3 contains 13 residues. The CDR3, as DNA: TGCGCCAGCAGCTCGGGACTAGCAAATGAGCAGTTCTTC. Its protein product is CASSSGLANEQFF.

For the CDR3, the DNA is TGTGCCAGCAGCTTAGCCACGACCCCGAACACCGGGGAGCTGTTTTTT. Translating it yields CASSLATTPNTGELFF. J is TRBJ2-2 and V is TRBV7-9, with no clear D. Germline values: CDR1 SEHNR, CDR2 FQNEAQ (reference sequence). The CDR3 loop spans 16 amino acids. V dropped 0 bases and J dropped 0 bases, with 8 bases sitting between them.

This clone has ten or more counts. The chain carries TRBV6-1 and TRBJ2-6; D gene uncertain. Germline CDR1 and CDR2: MNHNS and SASEGT. V was shortened by 4 bases and J by 6 bases, with 4 bases between the two germline ends. The CDR3 runs 12 residues. The DNA for the CDR3 is TGTGCCAGCAGTGGCCAGGCCAACGTCCTGACTTTC. Translated: CASSGQANVLTF.

The chain links TRBV7-2 to TRBJ1-5; 7 positions agree with TRBD1. V gave up 1 base and J gave up 7 bases; unmatched junction bases: 13. This CDR3 contains 17 residues. Germline values: CDR1 SGHTA, CDR2 FQGNSA. CDR3 region: CASSLVGTDASGQPQHF. The CDR3 DNA follows: TGTGCCAGCAGCTTAGTGGGGACAGATGCCTCAGGGCAGCCCCAGCATTTT.

This clone was observed a single time. V usage is TRBV7-9 and J usage is TRBJ1-2; 7 nucleotides match TRBD1. Germline V CDR1 and CDR2: SEHNR, FQNEAQ (reference sequence). Trimming took 2 bases from V and 7 from J; bases not matched to a gene: 4. The CDR3 length is 13 residues. CDR3 nucleotide sequence: TGTGCCAGCAGCTTATACAGGGGAGGTGGCTACACCTTC. Protein: CASSLYRGGGYTF. Supplemented by reference TRBV7-9 and TRBJ1-2, the full variable domain reads DTGVSQNPRHKITKRGQNVTFRCDPISEHNRLYWYRQTLGQGPEFLTYFQNEAQLEKSRLLSDRFSAERPKGSFSTLEIQRTEQGDSAMYLCASSLYRGGGYTFGSGTRLTVV.